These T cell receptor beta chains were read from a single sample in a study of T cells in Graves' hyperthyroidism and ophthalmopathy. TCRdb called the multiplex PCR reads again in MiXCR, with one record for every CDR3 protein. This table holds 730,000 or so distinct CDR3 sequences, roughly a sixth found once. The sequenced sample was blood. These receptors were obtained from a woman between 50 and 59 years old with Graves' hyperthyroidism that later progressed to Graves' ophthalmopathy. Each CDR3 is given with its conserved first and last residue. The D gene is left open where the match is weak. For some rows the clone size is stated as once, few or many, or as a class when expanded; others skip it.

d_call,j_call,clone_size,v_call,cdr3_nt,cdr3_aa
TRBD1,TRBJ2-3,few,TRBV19,TGTGCCAGTAGTAATAGGGGGCCACTCAGCACAGATACGCAGTATTTT,CASSNRGPLSTDTQYF
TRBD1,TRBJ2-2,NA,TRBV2,TGTGCCAGCAGTGTATTGTGGGGACAGGGGGGTTCCGGGGAGCTGTTTTTT,CASSVLWGQGGSGELFF
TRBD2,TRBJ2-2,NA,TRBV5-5,TGTGCCAGCAGTCCGAACTTAGCGGGGGGGAACACCGGGGAGCTGTTTTTT,CASSPNLAGGNTGELFF
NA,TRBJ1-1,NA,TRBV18,TGTGCCAGCTCACCGACTACTGACAGTCCGGCTTTCTTT,CASSPTTDSPAFF
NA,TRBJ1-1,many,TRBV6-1,TGTGCCAGCGGTAGTGGAAACACTGAAGCTTTCTTT,CASGSGNTEAFF
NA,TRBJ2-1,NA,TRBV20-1,TGCAGTGCCAGGGGGGCGGACTACATATACAATGAGCAGTTCTTC,CSARGADYIYNEQFF
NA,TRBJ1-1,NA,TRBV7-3,TGTGCCAGCAGCTTACAACCGGGGAGAATTTCTGAAGCTTTCTTT,CASSLQPGRISEAFF
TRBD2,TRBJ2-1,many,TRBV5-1,TGCGCCAGCAGCATTAGCGGGGGGGCCCACAATGAGCAGTTCTTC,CASSISGGAHNEQFF
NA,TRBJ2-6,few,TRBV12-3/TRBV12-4,TGTGCCAGCAGTTTATACCGGGGGGGGGCCAACGTCCTGACTTTC,CASSLYRGGANVLTF
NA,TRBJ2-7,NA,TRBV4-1,TGCGCCAGCAGCCAAGGTAGGCCGGGCTACGAGCAGTACTTC,CASSQGRPGYEQYF